This TCR beta chain was sequenced for a study of blood T cells in healthy people across ages. Donors were healthy Caucasian individuals from Russia aged roughly 6 to 95. Peripheral blood, about 10 milliliters per donor, was collected. Ten or more counts support this clonotype. Its antigen remains unidentified. This CDR3 region has 14 residues. The use of a sample-barcoded 5' primer and a J-beta primer mix characterized a second PCR of roughly 6 to 11 cycles. Template switching added a 12-random-nucleotide identifier to every cDNA molecule. TCRdb redid the calling of the 5' RACE reads with MiXCR, one entry per CDR3 protein. The repertoire holds around 900,000 distinct CDR3 sequences, around 28% seen once, with around 16% in the top ten. Study-wide findings and caveats: Age brought a roughly linear fall in TCR beta diversity measured per million T cells.

The chain uses TRBV21-1 and TRBJ2-1; the DNA was not used to check the table's D call, TRBD2. TRBV21-1 is recorded as a pseudogene. Sequenced material: blood. This TCR was recovered from an elderly woman in good health. The CDR3, as DNA: TGTGCCAGCAGCAAACCCCGGAGGGCGGATGAGCAGTTCTTC. It yields the protein CASSKPRRADEQFF.